This T cell receptor beta chain was recorded in a study of shared clonotypes between healthy human individuals. Terminally differentiated effector memory CD45RA+ cells were left out of the naive CD8 fraction, which was CD45RO-negative and positively selected for CCR7. Adult donors, all healthy and HIV-negative, had no recent acute infections or vaccinations. Everyone who donated was a Caucasian adult who lived in Nashville, Tennessee. The authors split each subset's genomic DNA evenly across several immunoSEQ plates. TCRdb's table, derived via immunoSEQ multiplex PCR, lists solely in-frame clones and lacks some. Seen here are 2 million to 2.5 million clones, about 93% observed once, and the top ten hold about 1.8%. Sequences were obtained from naive CD8+ T cells from PBMCs. The sequence came from a man aged 18 to 29 in good health. Some clones in this sample may be carry-over from other donors' samples.

CDR3 loop: CASSEPTGLPYEQYF. CDR3 coding DNA: TGTGCCAGCAGTGAGCCGACAGGGCTGCCCTACGAGCAGTACTTC. The V and J genes are TRBV2 and TRBJ2-7; TRBD1 aligns across 7 bases. The junction had 7 bases not matched to a gene; V was cut back by 3 bases and J by 2 bases. The CDR3 contains 15 residues. The germline V gene has CDR1 SNHLY and CDR2 FYNNEI.